This T cell receptor (beta chain) was found in a study of low-dose radiotherapy and immunotherapy resistance in tumors. Study background: Dosing of intravenous cyclophosphamide at 200 mg/m2 occurred every two weeks and took place one day prior to radiation and immunotherapy.

This clonotype showed up many times. The time point: after trial treatment. Treatment given: LDRT plus nivolumab, ipilimumab, low-dose cyclophosphamide and aspirin (RACIN trial). Donors were administered nivolumab, ipilimumab, aspirin and low-dose cyclophosphamide, together with low-dose radiotherapy. The CDR3 is 16 amino acids. From germline, CDR1 is LNHDA and CDR2 SQIVND (reference sequence). The germline V and J ends were trimmed by 4 bases and 1 base, with 13 bases remaining between them. TRAV and TRBV primers primed cDNA for both TCRalpha and TCRbeta. For amplifying TCRs, the PCR ran for 15 to 20 cycles with Phusion, which was used together with a constant-region primer and the adapter on the V primers. One entry per CDR3 protein results from TCRdb running MiXCR on the reads. The sample records roughly 100,000 distinct CDR3 sequences, around 20% being singletons.

This sample comprised PBMCs, obtained after low-dose radiotherapy plus immunotherapy. The receptor's source is a male donor with prostate cancer. V and J are TRBV19 and TRBJ2-2; unclear D gene. CDR3 bases: TGTGCCAGTAGTACCTATGGCAGGAAGAACACCGGGGAGCTGTTTTTT. This sequence encodes CASSTYGRKNTGELFF. Full variable domain (rest looked up from reference TRBV19 and TRBJ2-2): DGGITQSPKYLFRKEGQNVTLSCEQNLNHDAMYWYRQDPGQGLRLIYYSQIVNDFQKGDIAEGYSVSREKKESFPLTVTSAQKNPTAFYLCASSTYGRKNTGELFFGEGSRLTVL.